This T cell receptor (beta chain) was found in a study of T cell responses to AZD1222 COVID-19 vaccine. Clones were read by immunoSEQ multiplex PCR, and TCRdb kept only the in-frame ones, dropping some. Among some 120,000 clones listed, 75% to 90% were seen once. Trimming removed 3 bases at V and 3 bases at J, with 12 bases between. Per the germline V gene, CDR1 is LGHNA and CDR2 is YNFKEQ. The length of the CDR3 is 14 residues. Comment on this clone: Antigen specificity is unknown.

General study findings and limits: The study found Spike-specific TCR breadth and depth rose after two AZD1222 doses.

The rearrangement joins TRBV4-2 to TRBJ2-7; TRBD1 or TRBD2 may be the D gene (5 bases each). The starting material was peripheral blood, obtained on day 0 of MenACWY control vaccination. This receptor was obtained from an adult in good health. This CDR3 is CASSHPSGRYEQYF. CDR3 coding DNA: TGTGCCAGCAGCCATCCCTCGGGGCGCTACGAGCAGTACTTC.